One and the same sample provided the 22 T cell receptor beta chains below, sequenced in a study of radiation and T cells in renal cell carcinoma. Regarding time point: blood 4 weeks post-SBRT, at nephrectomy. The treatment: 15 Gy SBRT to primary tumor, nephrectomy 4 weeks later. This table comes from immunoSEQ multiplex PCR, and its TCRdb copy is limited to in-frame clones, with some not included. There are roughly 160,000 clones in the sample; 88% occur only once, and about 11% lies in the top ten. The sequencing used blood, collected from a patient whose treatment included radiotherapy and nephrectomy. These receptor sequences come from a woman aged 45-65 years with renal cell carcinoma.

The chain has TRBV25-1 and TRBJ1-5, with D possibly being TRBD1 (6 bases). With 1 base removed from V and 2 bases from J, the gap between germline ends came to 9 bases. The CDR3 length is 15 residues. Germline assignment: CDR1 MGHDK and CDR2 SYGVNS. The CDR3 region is CASSESRGGNQPQHF. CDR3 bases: TGTGCCAGCAGTGAATCCAGGGGCGGCAATCAGCCCCAGCATTTT.

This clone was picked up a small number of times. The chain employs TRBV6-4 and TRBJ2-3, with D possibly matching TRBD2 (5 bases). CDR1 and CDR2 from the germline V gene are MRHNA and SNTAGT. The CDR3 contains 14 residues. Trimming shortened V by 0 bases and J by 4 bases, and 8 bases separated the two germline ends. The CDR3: CASSDSARADTQYF. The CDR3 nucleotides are TGTGCCAGCAGTGACTCGGCGAGGGCAGATACGCAGTATTTT.

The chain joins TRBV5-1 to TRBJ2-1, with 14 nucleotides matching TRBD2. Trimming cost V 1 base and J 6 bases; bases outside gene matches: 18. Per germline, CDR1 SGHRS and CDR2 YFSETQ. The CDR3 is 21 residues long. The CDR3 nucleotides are TGCGCCAGCAGCTTGAATAGTTTTGGACTAGCGGGGGGCGTGATAAGCAATGAGCAGTTCTTC. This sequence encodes CASSLNSFGLAGGVISNEQFF.

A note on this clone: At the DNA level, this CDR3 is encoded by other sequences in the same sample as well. The CDR3 reads CASSLPSTDTQYF. The CDR3 bases are TGCGCCAGCAGCCTCCCTAGCACAGATACGCAGTATTTT. J is TRBJ2-3 and V is TRBV5-1; no clear D. V lost 4 bases to trimming and J lost 0 bases, with 6 bases between them. Germline assignment: CDR1 SGHRS and CDR2 YFSETQ. CDR3 size: 13 residues.

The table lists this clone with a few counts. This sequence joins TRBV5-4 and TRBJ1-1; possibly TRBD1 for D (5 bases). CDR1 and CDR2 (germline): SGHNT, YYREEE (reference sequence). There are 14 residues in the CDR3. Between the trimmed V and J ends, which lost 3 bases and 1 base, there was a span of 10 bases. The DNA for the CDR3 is TGTGCCAGCAGCTCGACAGTTACGAACACTGAAGCTTTCTTT. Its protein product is CASSSTVTNTEAFF.

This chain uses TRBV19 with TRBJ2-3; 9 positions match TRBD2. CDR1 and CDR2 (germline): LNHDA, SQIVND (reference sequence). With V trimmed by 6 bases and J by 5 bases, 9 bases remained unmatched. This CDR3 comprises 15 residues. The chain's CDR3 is CASRIGIAGVDTQYF. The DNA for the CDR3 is TGTGCCAGTAGGATCGGGATAGCGGGGGTAGATACGCAGTATTTT.

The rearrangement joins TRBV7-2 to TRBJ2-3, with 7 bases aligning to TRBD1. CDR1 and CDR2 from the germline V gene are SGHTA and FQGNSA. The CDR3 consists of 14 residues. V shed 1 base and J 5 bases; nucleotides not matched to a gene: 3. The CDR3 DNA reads TGTGCCAGCAGCTTAGTAGGGGGCCGAGATACGCAGTATTTT. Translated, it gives CASSLVGGRDTQYF.

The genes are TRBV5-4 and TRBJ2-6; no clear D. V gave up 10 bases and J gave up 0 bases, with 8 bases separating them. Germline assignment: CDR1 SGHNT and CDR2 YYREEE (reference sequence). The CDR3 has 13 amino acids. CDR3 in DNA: TGTGCCTCGTTAGTCTCTGGGGCCAACGTCCTGACTTTC. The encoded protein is CASLVSGANVLTF.

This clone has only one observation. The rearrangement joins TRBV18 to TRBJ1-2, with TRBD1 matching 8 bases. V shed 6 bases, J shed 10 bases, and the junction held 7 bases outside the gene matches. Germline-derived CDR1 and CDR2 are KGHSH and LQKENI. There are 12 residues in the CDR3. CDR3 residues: CASSLTDRAYTF. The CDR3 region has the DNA TGTGCCAGCTCTCTCACGGACAGGGCCTACACCTTC.

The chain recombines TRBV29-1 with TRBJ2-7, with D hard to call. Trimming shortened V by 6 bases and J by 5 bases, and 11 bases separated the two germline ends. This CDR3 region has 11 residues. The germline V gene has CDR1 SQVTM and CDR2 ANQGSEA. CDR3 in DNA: TGCAGCGTCCTGTTGGCTAACGAGCAGTACTTC. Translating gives CSVLLANEQYF.

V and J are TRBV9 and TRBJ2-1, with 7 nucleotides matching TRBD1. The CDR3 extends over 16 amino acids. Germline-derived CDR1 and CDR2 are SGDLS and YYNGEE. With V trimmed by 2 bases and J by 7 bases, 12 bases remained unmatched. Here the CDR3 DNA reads TGTGCCAGCAGCGTCAACCCACAGGGGATCGAAAATGAGCAGTTCTTC. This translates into CASSVNPQGIENEQFF.

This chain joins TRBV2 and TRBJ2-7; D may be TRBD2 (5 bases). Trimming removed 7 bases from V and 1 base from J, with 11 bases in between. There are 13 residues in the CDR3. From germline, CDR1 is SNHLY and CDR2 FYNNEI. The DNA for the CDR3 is TGTGCCAGCACGTTAGCGCAGTCCTACGAGCAGTACTTC. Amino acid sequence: CASTLAQSYEQYF.

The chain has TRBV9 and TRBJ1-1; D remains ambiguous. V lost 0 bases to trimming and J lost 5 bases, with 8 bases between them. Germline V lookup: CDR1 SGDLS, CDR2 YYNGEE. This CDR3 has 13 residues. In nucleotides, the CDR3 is TGTGCCAGCAGCGTAGCTGGACGGACTGAAGCTTTCTTT. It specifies CASSVAGRTEAFF.

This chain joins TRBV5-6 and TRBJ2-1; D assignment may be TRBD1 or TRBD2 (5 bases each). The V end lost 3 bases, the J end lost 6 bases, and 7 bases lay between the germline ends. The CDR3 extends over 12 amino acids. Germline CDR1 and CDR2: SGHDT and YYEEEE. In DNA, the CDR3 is TGTGCCAGCAGCTGGGACCTCAATGAGCAGTTCTTC. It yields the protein CASSWDLNEQFF.

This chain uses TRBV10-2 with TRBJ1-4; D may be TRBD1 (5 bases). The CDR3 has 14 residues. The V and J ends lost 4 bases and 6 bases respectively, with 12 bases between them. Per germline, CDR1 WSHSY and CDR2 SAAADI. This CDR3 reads CASSVAGQYEKLFF. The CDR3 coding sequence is TGCGCCAGCAGTGTGGCAGGACAATATGAAAAACTGTTTTTT.

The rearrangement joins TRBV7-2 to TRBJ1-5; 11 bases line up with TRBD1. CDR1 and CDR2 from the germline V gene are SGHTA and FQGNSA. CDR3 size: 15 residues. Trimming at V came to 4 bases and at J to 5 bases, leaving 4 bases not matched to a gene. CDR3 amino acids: CASSSRTGGDQPQHF. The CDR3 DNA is TGTGCCAGCAGCTCCCGGACAGGGGGCGATCAGCCCCAGCATTTT.

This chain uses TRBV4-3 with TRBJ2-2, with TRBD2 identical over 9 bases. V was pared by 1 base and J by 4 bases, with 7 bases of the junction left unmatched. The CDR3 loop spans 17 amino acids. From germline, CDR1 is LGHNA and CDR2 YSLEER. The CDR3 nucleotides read TGCGCCAGCAGCCAAGCTGGCGGGGGGGCGGGCACCGGGGAGCTGTTTTTT. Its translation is CASSQAGGGAGTGELFF.

CDR3 loop: CASSTPGQGGSSYNEQFF. CDR3 DNA: TGTGCCAGCAGTACCCCCGGCCAGGGGGGAAGTTCGTACAATGAGCAGTTCTTC. The chain is built from TRBV2 and TRBJ2-1; D is perhaps TRBD1 (7 bases). Trimming cost V 5 bases and J 4 bases, with 24 bases left between them. This CDR3 is built from 18 residues. CDR1 and CDR2 (germline): SNHLY, FYNNEI.

DNA of the CDR3: TGTGCCATCAGGCCGGGCACGAACACTGAAGCTTTCTTT. It yields the protein CAIRPGTNTEAFF. The V gene is TRBV10-3, the J gene TRBJ1-1; no reliable D call. The CDR3 is 13 amino acids. Looked up from germline, CDR1 is ENHRY and CDR2 is SYGVKD. Trimming left V 6 bases short and J 1 base short, with 9 bases between.

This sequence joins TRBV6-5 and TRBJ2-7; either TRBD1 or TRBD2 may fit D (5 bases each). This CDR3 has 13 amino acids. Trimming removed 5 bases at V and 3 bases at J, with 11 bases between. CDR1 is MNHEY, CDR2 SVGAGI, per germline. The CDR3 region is CASSRDGNYEQYF. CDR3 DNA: TGTGCCAGCAGTCGGGACGGAAACTACGAGCAGTACTTC.

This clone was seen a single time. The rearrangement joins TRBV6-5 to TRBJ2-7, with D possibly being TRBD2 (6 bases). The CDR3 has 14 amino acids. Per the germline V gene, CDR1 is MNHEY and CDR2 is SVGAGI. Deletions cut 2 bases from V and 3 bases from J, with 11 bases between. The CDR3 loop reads CASSYGSGGYEQYF. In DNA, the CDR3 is TGTGCCAGCAGTTACGGGTCCGGGGGCTACGAGCAGTACTTC.

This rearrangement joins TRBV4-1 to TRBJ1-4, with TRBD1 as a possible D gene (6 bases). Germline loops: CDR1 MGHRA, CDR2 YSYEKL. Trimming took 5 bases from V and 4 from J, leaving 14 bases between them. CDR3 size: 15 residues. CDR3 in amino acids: CASSSRQVVNEKLFF. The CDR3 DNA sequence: TGCGCCAGCAGCTCTCGACAGGTTGTTAATGAAAAACTGTTTTTT.